This TCR beta chain was sequenced in a study of blood T cell repertoires in COVID-19 (dated by TCRdb to the early 2020s). For the wider study: The collaborator samples originated in the United States, Italy and Spain and spanned the acute and convalescent phases of COVID-19. The prospective study material was composed of cDNA or gDNA derived from T cells, B-cell-depleted T cells, or PBMCs. Deeply sampled blood TCRbeta repertoires from subjects exposed to, actively infected with, or recovered from COVID-19 were included in the dataset. The repertoires were released in a freely available public database intended as a resource for research on the immune response to SARS-CoV-2. The samples were drawn from two sources: the first 160 participants of the ongoing ImmuneRACE study, and about 1,300 subjects contributed by 6 global collaborators. Sample metadata almost always included a de-identified subject ID, COVID-19 status, age in years and sex. Where available, HLA class I and class II types were obtained from metadata supplied by the sample provider rather than from assay-based typing.

The immunoSEQ Assay, a bias-controlled multiplex PCR, was used to amplify TCRbeta CDR3 regions from genomic DNA. Per the authors' processing: Within the assay, amplification of reference gene primers was used to estimate how many nucleated cells each sample contained. To quantify the absolute abundance of each unique TCRbeta CDR3 rearrangement, sequence reads were collapsed and filtered. Productive Simpson clonality was computed per sample as the square root of Simpson's diversity index over productive rearrangements. In TCRdb, the immuneACCESS table is reduced to in-frame sequences with V and J assigned. These tables do not hold every clone; where another copy was compared, an unresolved V gene accounts for under half, and the others remain unexplained. That table is the source of V, J and clone size, and D and trimming were worked out from the DNA. For this sample the table gives about 42,000 clones, of which under 90% were detected only once. The ten largest clones add up to around 0.4% of the sample.

Points the paper makes about the study in general: Clinical and demographic metadata were provided uncurated, with the amount varying by source and participant.

Including the terminal cysteine and phenylalanine, the CDR3 comprises 14 residues. The kept DNA is CDR3 alone, 42 bases in frame from the first base. The germline V gene gives CDR1 as SGHTA and CDR2 as FQGNSA. The germline V and J ends show losses of 5 bases and 2 bases respectively, and no gene match explains 5 bases of the junction. The collaborating institutions used their own protocols to collect whole blood in K2EDTA tubes. Collaborator samples were shipped for TCRbeta analysis as frozen whole blood, isolated PBMCs, or DNA extracted from either sample type. Points on this clone: Its antigen remains unidentified. The input lacks base qualities; no much larger clone sits a single base away.

In this chain, TRBV7-2 is recombined with TRBJ1-1; 7 middle bases align to TRBD1. Specimen: peripheral blood. This clonotype originated in a human donor in a cohort sampled during active COVID-19. The nucleotide sequence is given as TGTGCCAGCAGCCTCCGGGACAGAAACACTGAAGCTTTCTTT. It codes for CASSLRDRNTEAFF.